Presented here are 24 T cell receptor beta chains from one specimen sequenced in a study of T cells in Graves' hyperthyroidism and ophthalmopathy. The investigators amplified TCR beta CDR3 regions from RNA transcripts. The study used the HTBI primer set for a first-round RT-PCR of the TCR CDR3. Using its own MiXCR run on the multiplex PCR reads, TCRdb lists one record per CDR3 protein. Of roughly 750,000 distinct CDR3 sequences detected, less than 20% appear once; the ten largest clones hold about 8.4%. The sequenced sample was blood. The receptor source for this set is a man aged 18 to 29 with Graves' hyperthyroidism.

The table lists this clonotype with many counts. The V gene is TRBV28, the J gene TRBJ1-1; perhaps TRBD1 as D (5 bases). Germline V gene data show CDR1 as MDHEN and CDR2 as SYDVKM. The length of the CDR3 is 14 residues. V was clipped by 1 base and J by 6 bases, with 12 bases between them. CDR3 region: CASSLSGGGAEAFF. CDR3 DNA sequence: TGTGCCAGCAGTTTATCGGGGGGTGGGGCTGAAGCTTTCTTT. The entire variable domain, with the rest obtained from reference TRBV28 and TRBJ1-1, is as follows: DVKVTQSSRYLVKRTGEKVFLECVQDMDHENMFWYRQDPGLGLRLIYFSYDVKMKEKGDIPEGYSVSREKKERFSLILESASTNQTSMYLCASSLSGGGAEAFFGQGTRLTVV.

This clonotype occurred many times. The chain employs TRBV20-1 and TRBJ2-7; no firm D call. V lost 3 bases to trimming and J lost 1 base, with 10 bases between them. This CDR3 has 13 residues. Germline lookup yields CDR1 DFQATT and CDR2 SNEGSKA (reference sequence). The CDR3 protein is CSARSQDSYEQYF. CDR3 coding DNA: TGCAGTGCTAGGTCCCAGGATTCCTACGAGCAGTACTTC.

This clonotype occurred many times. The V and J genes are TRBV6-1 and TRBJ2-7; TRBD1 agrees at 8 bases. V shed 3 bases and J 3 bases; nucleotides not matched to a gene: 10. The CDR3 loop spans 16 amino acids. Germline CDR1 reads MNHNS; CDR2 reads SASEGT. CDR3 nucleotides: TGTGCCAGCAGTGATGTTCCGAGACAGGGGCTCTACGAGCAGTACTTC. Translation: CASSDVPRQGLYEQYF.

A few counts support this clonotype. This sequence joins TRBV20-1 and TRBJ2-7, with D possibly TRBD2 on 6 matching bases. Deletions cut 3 bases from V and 4 bases from J, with 16 bases between. This CDR3 has 14 residues. From germline, CDR1 is DFQATT and CDR2 SNEGSKA (reference sequence). CDR3 DNA sequence: TGCAGTGCTAGTTCGGAGGGCCGGCTATACGAGCAGTACTTC. Its translation is CSASSEGRLYEQYF.

This clonotype was observed many times. V usage is TRBV3-1 and J usage is TRBJ2-1; D remains unclear. From germline, CDR1 is LGHDT and CDR2 YNNKEL (reference sequence). V shed 0 bases and J shed 4 bases, with 10 bases lying between them. The CDR3 has 15 amino acids. The CDR3 is CASSQERGDYNEQFF. The CDR3 DNA is TGTGCCAGCAGCCAAGAACGTGGGGATTACAATGAGCAGTTCTTC.

V and J are TRBV5-1 and TRBJ2-2; 7 bases match TRBD1. The germline V gene encodes CDR1 SGHRS and CDR2 YFSETQ. V was clipped by 2 bases and J by 9 bases; unmatched bases: 13. The CDR3 loop spans 16 amino acids. DNA for the CDR3: TGCGCCAGCAGCTTTTCCGGGACAGAGCTCGAGAGGGAGCTGTTTTTT. Its protein product is CASSFSGTELERELFF.

This clonotype was counted only a few times. The chain has TRBV20-1 and TRBJ2-7; D perhaps matches TRBD1 (5 bases). The CDR3 sequence is 13 residues long. Germline loops: CDR1 DFQATT, CDR2 SNEGSKA (reference sequence). V lost 0 bases to trimming and J lost 1 base, with 7 bases between them. The CDR3 spells CSARDPGSYEQYF. The CDR3 bases are TGCAGTGCTAGAGATCCAGGGTCCTACGAGCAGTACTTC.

This chain connects TRBV28 to TRBJ2-2, with D unresolved. Trimming took 3 bases from V and 1 from J, leaving 9 bases between them. This CDR3 comprises 15 residues. The V gene's germline CDR1 is MDHEN and CDR2 SYDVKM. CDR3 coding DNA: TGTGCCAGCAGTTTGTCAGGCATGAACACCGGGGAGCTGTTTTTT. It translates to CASSLSGMNTGELFF.

The chain uses TRBV7-2 and TRBJ1-6, with 8 bases matching TRBD1. Germline V gene lookup returns CDR1 SGHTA and CDR2 FQGNSA. After removal of 5 bases from V and 10 bases from J, the junction contained 10 bases not matched to a gene. The CDR3 consists of 15 residues. For the CDR3, the DNA is TGTGCCAGCAGCCACAGGACAGGGTTGGAGTCACCCCTCCACTTT. This codes for CASSHRTGLESPLHF.

The chain combines TRBV30 with TRBJ2-5, with D uncertain. In germline, CDR1 is GTSNPN, CDR2 SVGIG (reference sequence). The V and J ends lost 2 bases and 5 bases respectively, with 12 bases between them. CDR3 length: 13 amino acids. This CDR3 is CAWSPTLGETQYF. The DNA for the CDR3 is TGTGCCTGGAGTCCTACCTTGGGGGAGACCCAGTACTTC.

This clonotype was detected many times. The chain carries TRBV11-1 and TRBJ1-1, with D maybe TRBD1 (6 bases). The CDR3 has 12 amino acids. From germline, CDR1 is SGHAT and CDR2 FQDESV (reference sequence). With 5 bases removed from V and 7 bases from J, the gap between germline ends came to 11 bases. For the CDR3, the DNA is TGTGCCAGCAGCGAGGGACATATTGAAGCTTTCTTT. Its protein product is CASSEGHIEAFF. Supplemented by reference TRBV11-1 and TRBJ1-1, the full variable domain reads EAEVAQSPRYKITEKSQAVAFWCDPISGHATLYWYRQILGQGPELLVQFQDESVVDDSQLPKDRFSAERLKGVDSTLKIQPAELGDSAMYLCASSEGHIEAFFGQGTRLTVV.

This clonotype was counted only a few times. The rearrangement uses TRBV18 and TRBJ2-7, with a tentative D call TRBD1 (6 bases). Germline lookup yields CDR1 KGHSH and CDR2 LQKENI. V gave up 3 bases and J gave up 0 bases, with 12 bases separating them. The CDR3 runs to 15 residues. The CDR3 sequence: CASSPRQVLSYEQYF. CDR3 nucleotides: TGTGCCAGCTCACCCAGACAGGTCCTCTCCTACGAGCAGTACTTC.

This clonotype was counted a few times. V gene TRBV3-1 combines with J gene TRBJ2-7; no clear D. The CDR3 extends over 15 amino acids. V lost 6 bases, J lost 3 bases, and 18 bases lay in between. The germline CDR1 and CDR2 sequences are LGHDT and YNNKEL (reference sequence). CDR3 sequence reads: CASRPNQLRRYEQYF. The DNA for the CDR3 is TGTGCCAGCAGACCCAATCAGCTGCGCCGCTACGAGCAGTACTTC.

This clonotype was observed many times. The rearrangement uses TRBV12-3 or TRBV12-4 and TRBJ1-5, with D hard to call. The CDR3 totals 13 residues. Trimming removed 6 bases at V and 6 bases at J, with 12 bases between. The CDR3 nucleotides read TGTGCCAGCAGCTCCCTGTGGGGTCAGCCCCAGCATTTT. Its protein is CASSSLWGQPQHF.

This chain connects TRBV6-1 to TRBJ2-5; weak D call: TRBD2 (8 bases). This CDR3 has 15 amino acids. Germline CDR1 is MNHNS and CDR2 is SASEGT. Trimming took 6 bases from V and 5 from J, leaving 19 bases between them. The CDR3 spells CASRLLSGGGETQYF. The CDR3 nucleotides read TGTGCCAGCAGATTACTATCGGGAGGGGGCGAGACCCAGTACTTC.

The gene calls are TRBV10-2 and TRBJ2-7, with 9 bases aligning to TRBD1. The CDR3 extends over 13 amino acids. Germline trimming cut 4 bases from V and 9 bases from J; bases unmatched to any gene: 7. The V gene's germline CDR1 is WSHSY and CDR2 SAAADI. The CDR3 protein is CASSGGQGGGQYF. In DNA form, the CDR3 reads TGCGCCAGCAGTGGGGGACAGGGTGGGGGGCAGTACTTC.

This clonotype was found many times. The rearrangement links TRBV18 to TRBJ1-6; 7 bases line up with TRBD1. Germline V gene sequence: CDR1 KGHSH, CDR2 LQKENI. There are 15 residues in the CDR3. J lost 9 bases, V lost 6 bases, and 11 bases had no gene match. The CDR3 reads CASSSGGGASSPLHF. The CDR3 DNA sequence: TGTGCCAGCTCTTCAGGAGGGGGCGCATCTTCACCCCTCCACTTT.

Remarks on this clonotype: One end of the junction does not line up with germline, which may come from a read error. V gene TRBV7-9 combines with J gene TRBJ1-1; D unresolved. Germline CDR1 SEHNR, CDR2 FQNEAQ (reference sequence). The CDR3 extends over 14 amino acids. CDR3 loop: CASSLGRGYTEALF. CDR3 DNA: TGTGCCAGCAGCTTAGGCCGTGGGTACACTGAAGCTCTCTTT.

This clonotype was counted between two and nine times. V and J are TRBV10-3 and TRBJ1-4; D might be TRBD1 (6 bases). The germline gives CDR1 ENHRY, CDR2 SYGVKD. The CDR3 runs to 15 residues. The V and J ends lost 6 bases and 4 bases respectively, with 15 bases between them. The CDR3 here is CAIRRGGADNEKLFF. In DNA form, the CDR3 reads TGTGCCATCAGGAGGGGGGGGGCTGATAATGAAAAACTGTTTTTT.

The rearrangement joins TRBV7-9 to TRBJ1-2; possibly TRBD1 for D (5 bases). This CDR3 comprises 14 residues. Trimming left V 5 bases short and J 11 bases short, with 21 bases between. Germline CDR1 is SEHNR and CDR2 is FQNEAQ (reference sequence). In DNA form, the CDR3 reads TGTGCCAGCAGCCTTTCTGTCGACAGCCACCATTACACCTTC. Translation: CASSLSVDSHHYTF. The whole variable domain, remainder taken from reference TRBV7-9 and TRBJ1-2, is DTGVSQNPRHKITKRGQNVTFRCDPISEHNRLYWYRQTLGQGPEFLTYFQNEAQLEKSRLLSDRFSAERPKGSFSTLEIQRTEQGDSAMYLCASSLSVDSHHYTFGSGTRLTVV.

The V call is TRBV4-2, the J call TRBJ1-6; D unclear. Trimming took off 0 bases at V and 7 bases at J, with 13 bases between the two ends. Looked up from germline, CDR1 is LGHNA and CDR2 is YNFKEQ. The CDR3 sequence is 16 residues long. The CDR3 is CASSQDPMSVNSPLHF. Written as DNA, the CDR3 is TGTGCCAGCAGCCAAGATCCTATGAGTGTGAATTCACCCCTCCACTTT.

This clonotype was found a few times. The rearrangement links TRBV20-1 to TRBJ1-2; 10 bases agree with TRBD1. V was clipped by 5 bases and J by 8 bases; unmatched bases: 11. This CDR3 has 14 residues. CDR1 DFQATT and CDR2 SNEGSKA come from the germline V gene (reference sequence). The CDR3 loop is CSAWTGTGDGGYTF. For the CDR3, the DNA is TGCAGTGCTTGGACCGGGACAGGGGATGGAGGCTACACCTTC.

This clonotype was counted between two and nine times. The chain combines TRBV28 with TRBJ2-7, with D possibly TRBD1 on 5 matching bases. CDR1 MDHEN and CDR2 SYDVKM come from the germline V gene. V shed 5 bases and J shed 1 base, with 24 bases lying between them. The length of the CDR3 is 18 residues. Here the CDR3 reads CASSPPVYRTIRSYEQYF. As DNA, the CDR3 is TGTGCCAGCAGTCCCCCGGTGTATAGGACAATTAGGTCCTACGAGCAGTACTTC.

The chain has TRBV3-1 and TRBJ2-7; D is unclear. Germline CDR1 LGHDT, CDR2 YNNKEL (reference sequence). V was cut by 2 bases and J by 6 bases, with 11 bases left in between. The CDR3 contains 13 residues. DNA of the CDR3: TGTGCCAGCAGCCAATGGTCTTCAGGCGAGCAGTACTTC. Protein sequence: CASSQWSSGEQYF.